These 21 T cell receptor beta chains were all obtained from the same sample, sequenced in a study of cytomegalovirus exposure and HLA in healthy donors. It was with 60 Vbeta and 13 Jbeta primers that the PCR ran. The protocol was immunoSEQ multiplex PCR, while the TCRdb copy is restricted to in-frame clones and leaves out a portion. The sample's table shows 150,000 or so clones. Source material: PBMCs. The source is a man aged 18 to 29 in good health and CMV-seronegative.

The genes are TRBV4-3 and TRBJ2-2; a weak D match, TRBD1 (5 bases). Germline CDR1 reads LGHNA; CDR2 reads YSLEER. This CDR3 spans 14 amino acids. The V gene lost 4 bases and the J gene lost 7 bases, with 13 bases spanning the gap. The chain's CDR3 is CASSPQGLNGELFF. In nucleotides, the CDR3 is TGCGCCAGCAGCCCGCAGGGATTGAACGGGGAGCTGTTTTTT.

The genes are TRBV28 and TRBJ2-7; TRBD2 matches 9 bases. Germline CDR1 reads MDHEN; CDR2 reads SYDVKM. Trimming cost V 4 bases and J 0 bases; bases outside gene matches: 10. This CDR3 is 17 amino acids long. The CDR3 region is CASSSYDRLAASYEQYF. The CDR3 nucleotides are TGTGCCAGCAGTTCCTATGACCGACTAGCGGCCTCCTACGAGCAGTACTTC.

The chain links TRBV19 to TRBJ1-2; D remains ambiguous. CDR1 is LNHDA, CDR2 SQIVND, per germline (reference sequence). CDR3 size: 15 residues. Deletions cut 7 bases from V and 3 bases from J, with 18 bases between. The DNA for the CDR3 is TGTGCCAGTATGGGCAAAACAACCTTCTACTATGGCTACACCTTC. It codes for CASMGKTTFYYGYTF.

In DNA, the CDR3 is TGTGCCAGCAGCTTAAAAGCGGGGATGGGTGAGCAGTTCTTC. Translating it yields CASSLKAGMGEQFF. The V call is TRBV7-7, the J call TRBJ2-1; 7 nucleotides agree with TRBD2. Germline loops: CDR1 SSHAT, CDR2 FNYEAQ (reference sequence). J was trimmed by 9 bases and V by 2 bases; bases with no gene match: 7. The CDR3 runs to 14 residues.

The chain has TRBV19 and TRBJ2-2; 11 nucleotides line up with TRBD2. Trimming cost V 2 bases and J 7 bases; bases outside gene matches: 9. The CDR3 covers 17 residues. Germline V gene data show CDR1 as LNHDA and CDR2 as SQIVND (reference sequence). The CDR3 spells CASSILTSGSLSGELFF. CDR3 sequence (DNA): TGTGCCAGTAGTATATTAACTAGCGGGAGTTTAAGCGGGGAGCTGTTTTTT. The variable domain in full, completed from reference TRBV19 and TRBJ2-2, reads DGGITQSPKYLFRKEGQNVTLSCEQNLNHDAMYWYRQDPGQGLRLIYYSQIVNDFQKGDIAEGYSVSREKKESFPLTVTSAQKNPTAFYLCASSILTSGSLSGELFFGEGSRLTVL.

This rearrangement joins TRBV6-1 to TRBJ2-3; 9 bases line up with TRBD1. Trimming removed 6 bases from V and 6 bases from J; junction bases left unmatched: 10. The CDR3 covers 15 residues. Germline loops: CDR1 MNHNS, CDR2 SASEGT. CDR3 in amino acids: CASRNRDRALDTQYF. The DNA for the CDR3 is TGTGCCAGCAGGAACCGGGACAGGGCCTTGGATACGCAGTATTTT.

V gene TRBV7-6 combines with J gene TRBJ1-1; 7 nucleotides agree with TRBD1. J was trimmed by 5 bases and V by 8 bases; bases with no gene match: 8. Germline-derived CDR1 and CDR2 are SGHVS and FNYEAQ. The CDR3 contains 13 residues. The CDR3 protein is CASGRGQSTEAFF. CDR3 nucleotide sequence: TGTGCCAGCGGCCGGGGACAGTCTACTGAAGCTTTCTTT.

The chain uses TRBV4-3 and TRBJ1-4; D may be TRBD1 (6 bases). The CDR3 totals 16 residues. Germline V CDR1 and CDR2: LGHNA, YSLEER. V was trimmed by 4 bases and J by 6 bases, leaving 18 bases between them. The CDR3 nucleotides are TGCGCCAGCAGCCGGAGAATTACAGGGCTTGATGAAAAACTGTTTTTT. The encoded protein is CASSRRITGLDEKLFF.

CDR3 sequence: CASNGRGTGELFF. The CDR3 DNA sequence: TGTGCCAGTAATGGTCGGGGGACCGGGGAGCTGTTTTTT. The genes are TRBV19 and TRBJ2-2; possible D gene TRBD2, 6 bases. The CDR3 has 13 amino acids. CDR1 is LNHDA, CDR2 SQIVND, per germline (reference sequence). Between the trimmed V and J ends, which lost 7 bases and 5 bases, there was a span of 11 bases.

The V call is TRBV6-5, the J call TRBJ2-1; 8 bases are a match to TRBD1. The CDR3 has 15 residues. Per germline, CDR1 MNHEY and CDR2 SVGAGI. Trimming at V came to 5 bases and at J to 7 bases, leaving 10 bases not matched to a gene. The CDR3 sequence is CASSQGQGRVNEQFF. CDR3 nucleotides: TGTGCCAGCAGTCAAGGACAGGGAAGGGTAAATGAGCAGTTCTTC.

The CDR3 spells CAWSVSHGGNQPQHF. The DNA for the CDR3 is TGTGCCTGGAGTGTATCACACGGAGGCAATCAGCCCCAGCATTTT. The chain carries TRBV30 and TRBJ1-5; no clear D gene. V was pared by 0 bases and J by 2 bases, with 11 bases between. Germline loops: CDR1 GTSNPN, CDR2 SVGIG (reference sequence). The CDR3 extends over 15 amino acids.

The rearrangement uses TRBV19 and TRBJ2-1; TRBD1 is a possible D gene (6 bases). The ends were cut back, 3 bases at V and 11 bases at J, with 14 bases in the middle. The CDR3 length is 13 residues. Germline CDR1 is LNHDA and CDR2 is SQIVND (reference sequence). CDR3 sequence (DNA): TGTGCCAGTAGTATCGGCTTGGGGGACAAGCAGTTCTTC. Its translation: CASSIGLGDKQFF. The variable domain in full, with the rest retrieved from reference TRBV19 and TRBJ2-1, is DGGITQSPKYLFRKEGQNVTLSCEQNLNHDAMYWYRQDPGQGLRLIYYSQIVNDFQKGDIAEGYSVSREKKESFPLTVTSAQKNPTAFYLCASSIGLGDKQFFGPGTRLTVL.

J is TRBJ1-3 and V is TRBV5-5; 8 bases match TRBD1. This CDR3 comprises 15 residues. V lost 3 bases and J lost 3; bases outside the gene matches: 5. Germline V gene lookup returns CDR1 SGHKS and CDR2 YYEKEE (reference sequence). CDR3 in amino acids: CASSSMTGVGNTIYF. CDR3 nucleotide sequence: TGTGCCAGCAGCTCCATGACAGGGGTTGGAAACACCATATATTTT. Full variable domain (rest looked up from reference TRBV5-5 and TRBJ1-3): DAGVTQSPTHLIKTRGQQVTLRCSPISGHKSVSWYQQVLGQGPQFIFQYYEKEERGRGNFPDRFSARQFPNYSSELNVNALLLGDSALYLCASSSMTGVGNTIYFGEGSWLTVV.

The J gene is TRBJ1-2, the V gene TRBV5-5, with D possibly matching TRBD1 (6 bases). V was trimmed by 1 base and J by 0 bases, leaving 13 bases between them. The CDR3 runs 16 residues. Germline values: CDR1 SGHKS, CDR2 YYEKEE (reference sequence). The CDR3 nucleotides read TGTGCCAGCAGCTTGTACATGGACAGTGCTAACTATGGCTACACCTTC. Its translation is CASSLYMDSANYGYTF.

The rearrangement uses TRBV9 and TRBJ1-2, with a weak D call TRBD1 (6 bases). CDR1 and CDR2 from the germline V gene are SGDLS and YYNGEE. The CDR3 contains 15 residues. The V end lost 0 bases, the J end lost 4 bases, and 13 bases lay between the germline ends. CDR3 bases: TGTGCCAGCAGCGTAGGGGGCACAGGGAGCTATGGCTACACCTTC. Its protein is CASSVGGTGSYGYTF.

The chain has TRBV29-1 and TRBJ2-3, with no clear D. V dropped 5 bases and J dropped 4 bases, with 13 bases sitting between them. Per germline, CDR1 SQVTM and CDR2 ANQGSEA. The CDR3 consists of 13 residues. The CDR3 region is CSVLRRSADTQYF. CDR3 nucleotide sequence: TGCAGCGTTCTTCGCCGATCAGCAGATACGCAGTATTTT.

V is TRBV5-1 and J is TRBJ2-1; D is possibly TRBD1 (6 bases). This CDR3 is 15 amino acids long. Trimming took off 4 bases at V and 0 bases at J, with 11 bases between the two ends. The germline V gene encodes CDR1 SGHRS and CDR2 YFSETQ. The CDR3 reads CASSLQTGSYNEQFF. The DNA of the CDR3 is TGCGCCAGCAGCCTACAGACAGGCTCCTACAATGAGCAGTTCTTC.

V gene TRBV7-2 combines with J gene TRBJ2-3; 12 positions match TRBD2. The germline gives CDR1 SGHTA, CDR2 FQGNSA. The CDR3 consists of 16 residues. Losses at the gene ends were 5 bases for V and 2 bases for J; bases not matched to a gene: 5. Written as DNA, the CDR3 is TGTGCCAGCAGCCCACTAGCGGGGGGTCTCACAGATACGCAGTATTTT. Translated, it gives CASSPLAGGLTDTQYF.

V is TRBV4-1 and J is TRBJ1-6; possibly TRBD1 for D (5 bases). Germline CDR1 and CDR2: MGHRA and YSYEKL. Trimming removed 0 bases at V and 8 bases at J, with 14 bases between. CDR3 size: 16 residues. Here the CDR3 reads CASSQDLVGGYSPLHF. The CDR3 DNA reads as TGCGCCAGCAGCCAAGATCTGGTCGGGGGGTATTCACCCCTCCACTTT.

V usage is TRBV2 and J usage is TRBJ2-7; D possibly corresponds to TRBD2 (5 bases). V was pared by 8 bases and J by 4 bases, with 24 bases between. The CDR3 totals 16 residues. Germline V CDR1 and CDR2: SNHLY, FYNNEI. The CDR3 region is CASGINSGGSPYEQYF. In nucleotides, the CDR3 is TGTGCCAGCGGGATAAACAGCGGCGGGTCCCCGTACGAGCAGTACTTC.

This sequence joins TRBV25-1 and TRBJ2-1, with D possibly matching TRBD1 (5 bases). Per the germline V gene, CDR1 is MGHDK and CDR2 is SYGVNS. V was pared by 8 bases and J by 2 bases, with 19 bases between. This CDR3 contains 16 residues. CDR3 protein: CASGPLARGAYNEQFF. The CDR3 bases are TGTGCCAGCGGGCCCCTGGCTAGGGGTGCCTACAATGAGCAGTTCTTC.